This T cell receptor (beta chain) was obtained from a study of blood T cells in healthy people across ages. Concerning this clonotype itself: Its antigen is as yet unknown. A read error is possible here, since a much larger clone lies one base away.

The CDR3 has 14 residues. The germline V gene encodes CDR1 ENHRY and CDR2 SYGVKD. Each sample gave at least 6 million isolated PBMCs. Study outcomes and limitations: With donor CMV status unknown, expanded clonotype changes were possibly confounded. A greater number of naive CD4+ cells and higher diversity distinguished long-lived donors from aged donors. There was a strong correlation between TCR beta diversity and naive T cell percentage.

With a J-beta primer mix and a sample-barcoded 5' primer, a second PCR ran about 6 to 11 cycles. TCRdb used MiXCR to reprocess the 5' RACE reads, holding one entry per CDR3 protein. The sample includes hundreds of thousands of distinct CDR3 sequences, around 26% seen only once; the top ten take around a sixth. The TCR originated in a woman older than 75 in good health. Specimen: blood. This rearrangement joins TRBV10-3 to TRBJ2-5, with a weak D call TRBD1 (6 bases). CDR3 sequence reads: CAISEGQYQETLYF. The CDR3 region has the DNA TGTGCCATCAGTGAAGGACAGTACCAAGAGACCCTGTACTTC.